The 21 T cell receptor beta chains below all came from one sample that was sequenced in a study of liver allograft versus peripheral blood T cells. Whole-study context: Transplanted livers and recipients' peripheral blood had their T cell receptor repertoires compared.

TCRdb reanalysed the reads using MiXCR and keeps one entry per CDR3 protein. The top ten clones hold approximately 1.5% of a sample with around 10,000 distinct CDR3 sequences, 19% of them seen once. The receptors were sampled from a human patient who had a liver transplant. Some T cells may possibly be graft donor cells.

This clonotype was seen a few times. The chain is built from TRBV30 and TRBJ1-3; D is unresolved. Trimming removed 0 bases at V and 7 bases at J, with 7 bases between. The germline V gene has CDR1 GTSNPN and CDR2 SVGIG (reference sequence). The CDR3 has 12 residues. CDR3 sequence reads: CAWSVLGNTIYF. The CDR3 region has the DNA TGTGCCTGGAGTGTACTCGGGAACACCATATATTTT. Complete variable domain (other parts from reference TRBV30 and TRBJ1-3): SQTIHQWPATLVQPVGSPLSLECTVEGTSNPNLYWYRQAAGRGLQLLFYSVGIGQISSEVPQNLSASRPQDRQFILSSKKLLLSDSGFYLCAWSVLGNTIYFGEGSWLTVV.

This chain connects TRBV15 to TRBJ1-4; D gene uncertain. CDR1 is LNHNV and CDR2 is YYDKDF in the germline V gene (reference sequence). The CDR3 sequence is 13 residues long. Trimming took off 5 bases at V and 5 bases at J, with 9 bases between the two ends. CDR3 sequence (DNA): TGTGCCACCAGCCCCCAGATGAATGAAAAACTGTTTTTT. It encodes CATSPQMNEKLFF.

This clonotype came up a few times. For the CDR3, the DNA is TGTGCCAGCAGTCCTTGGACCTTTCAAATAACCGGGGATCGCTACGAGCAGTACTTC. Encoded protein: CASSPWTFQITGDRYEQYF. V usage is TRBV6-5 and J usage is TRBJ2-7, with a weak D call TRBD2 (5 bases). The germline CDR1 and CDR2 sequences are MNHEY and SVGAGI. The CDR3 has 19 amino acids. V was pared by 5 bases and J by 3 bases, with 29 bases between.

By frequency in the sample, this clonotype is medium-sized. The V gene is TRBV29-1, the J gene TRBJ1-4; maybe TRBD1 (5 bases). The germline V and J ends were trimmed by 7 bases and 6 bases, with 18 bases remaining between them. CDR1 is SQVTM, CDR2 ANQGSEA, per germline. The CDR3 consists of 14 residues. In DNA, the CDR3 is TGCAGCGCCAGAAGGAGGGGTACGGATGAAAAACTGTTTTTT. Translation: CSARRRGTDEKLFF.

Sample share makes this clonotype medium-sized. The DNA for the CDR3 is TGTGCCATCAGTGTGGGATTGACAGGCGCGATGGGGGAGCAGTACTTC. It translates to CAISVGLTGAMGEQYF. The rearrangement uses TRBV10-3 and TRBJ2-7; TRBD1 might be the D (6 bases). CDR1 and CDR2 from the germline V gene are ENHRY and SYGVKD. Trimming removed 4 bases at V and 7 bases at J, with 23 bases between. The length of the CDR3 is 16 residues.

This clonotype is deemed medium-sized (0.01 to 0.1%). This sequence joins TRBV24-1 and TRBJ1-2; D perhaps matches TRBD1 (6 bases). Germline CDR1 KGHDR, CDR2 SFDVKD. The CDR3 is 13 residues long. Trimming left V 10 bases short and J 1 base short, with 12 bases between. Here the CDR3 reads CATGGDSNYGYTF. The CDR3 DNA is TGTGCCACAGGGGGAGACAGTAACTATGGCTACACCTTC.

This clonotype was found many times. This chain links TRBV6-5 with TRBJ2-6, with D uncertain. CDR1 and CDR2 from the germline V gene are MNHEY and SVGAGI. V lost 7 bases and J 0 bases, leaving 16 bases between the germline ends. This CDR3 has 17 amino acids. CDR3 sequence reads: CASNPTGSRSGANVLTF. The CDR3 bases are TGTGCCAGCAACCCGACGGGCAGCCGCTCTGGGGCCAACGTCCTGACTTTC.

The chain joins TRBV30 to TRBJ2-1; 13 nucleotides match TRBD2. Looked up from germline, CDR1 is GTSNPN and CDR2 is SVGIG (reference sequence). This CDR3 spans 13 amino acids. The V and J ends lost 4 bases and 8 bases, in that order; junction bases with no gene match: 2. The CDR3 is CAWKLAGGHEQFF. CDR3 sequence (DNA): TGTGCCTGGAAACTAGCGGGAGGGCATGAGCAGTTCTTC.

This clonotype was recorded a few times. This sequence joins TRBV19 and TRBJ2-1, with TRBD2 matching 7 bases. J lost 4 bases, V lost 3 bases, and 6 bases had no gene match. Germline V CDR1 and CDR2: LNHDA, SQIVND (reference sequence). The CDR3 is 15 amino acids. This CDR3 is CASSIRLAGYNEQFF. CDR3 coding DNA: TGTGCCAGTAGTATCCGACTAGCCGGGTACAATGAGCAGTTCTTC.

In its sample, this clonotype ranks as medium-sized. This chain joins TRBV6-5 and TRBJ2-7, with D hard to call. The V gene lost 0 bases and the J gene lost 6 bases, with 21 bases spanning the gap. CDR1 and CDR2 from the germline V gene are MNHEY and SVGAGI. The CDR3 runs to 17 residues. This chain's CDR3 is CASSYSRDGIDRREQYF. For the CDR3, the DNA is TGTGCCAGCAGTTACTCCCGAGACGGAATAGACCGGCGCGAGCAGTACTTC.

This clonotype was detected a few times. The chain employs TRBV28 and TRBJ1-1, with D perhaps TRBD1 (6 bases). Germline V lookup: CDR1 MDHEN, CDR2 SYDVKM. V lost 1 base to trimming and J lost 6 bases, with 12 bases between them. The CDR3 extends over 14 amino acids. CDR3: CASSLSGGRAEAFF. As DNA, the CDR3 is TGTGCCAGCAGTTTATCCGGGGGCCGAGCTGAAGCTTTCTTT.

V is TRBV20-1 and J is TRBJ1-4; D is undetermined. This CDR3 has 15 amino acids. Germline V gene sequence: CDR1 DFQATT, CDR2 SNEGSKA (reference sequence). The V gene lost 4 bases and the J gene lost 3 bases, with 15 bases spanning the gap. CDR3 sequence: CSAIDRSTSNEKLFF. CDR3 nucleotides: TGCAGTGCTATAGATAGATCCACCTCTAATGAAAAACTGTTTTTT.

This clonotype rates as medium-sized. The rearrangement uses TRBV18 and TRBJ1-5; D remains unclear. V lost 3 bases, J lost 4 bases, and 16 bases lay in between. The CDR3 has 16 amino acids. CDR1 is KGHSH, CDR2 LQKENI, per germline. CDR3 protein: CASSPSPGVRNQPQHF. CDR3 DNA: TGTGCCAGCTCACCTTCTCCAGGTGTTCGTAATCAGCCCCAGCATTTT.

Judged by abundance, this clonotype is medium-sized. V gene TRBV19 combines with J gene TRBJ2-3, with TRBD1 identical over 7 bases. V lost 1 base, J lost 7 bases, and 5 bases stayed unmatched. Germline V gene sequence: CDR1 LNHDA, CDR2 SQIVND (reference sequence). This CDR3 spans 14 amino acids. This CDR3 reads CASSIGTGHYTQYF. The DNA for the CDR3 is TGTGCCAGTAGTATAGGGACAGGACATTATACGCAGTATTTT.

Regarding this clonotype: A single base separates this from a much larger clone, so it may be a read error. The chain has TRBV18 and TRBJ1-1; a weak D match, TRBD1 (5 bases). The CDR3 covers 18 residues. CDR1 and CDR2 (germline): KGHSH, LQKENI. Trimming stripped 3 bases from V and 3 bases from J, with 23 bases between. The CDR3 protein is CASSPTPTWGGQYTEAFF. As DNA, the CDR3 is TGTGCCAGCTCACCGACCCCGACATGGGGCGGTCAGTACACTGAAGCTTTCTTT.

The chain recombines TRBV29-1 with TRBJ1-5; 9 bases align to TRBD1. The ends lost 4 bases at V and 7 bases at J; junction bases unmatched: 5. Germline CDR1 is SQVTM and CDR2 is ANQGSEA. CDR3 length: 13 residues. CDR3 loop: CSVGDRAGQPQHF. The DNA of the CDR3 is TGCAGCGTTGGGGACAGGGCGGGACAGCCCCAGCATTTT.

The chain joins TRBV30 to TRBJ2-7; perhaps D is TRBD1 or TRBD2 (5 bases each). The CDR3 totals 16 residues. The germline CDR1 and CDR2 sequences are GTSNPN and SVGIG (reference sequence). V was pared by 0 bases and J by 3 bases, with 18 bases between. CDR3 in amino acids: CAWSVQWGRGNYEQYF. CDR3 coding DNA: TGTGCCTGGAGTGTACAATGGGGGAGAGGGAACTACGAGCAGTACTTC.

By proportion, this clonotype is medium-sized. The chain links TRBV24-1 to TRBJ1-5; D may be TRBD1 (6 bases). Between the trimmed V and J ends, which lost 2 bases and 4 bases, there was a span of 11 bases. The CDR3 is made up of 15 amino acids. Germline CDR1 reads KGHDR; CDR2 reads SFDVKD. CDR3: CATSDWSTGNQPQHF. Here the CDR3 DNA reads TGTGCCACCAGTGATTGGTCCACAGGGAATCAGCCCCAGCATTTT.

Relative to its sample, this clonotype is medium-sized (0.01 to 0.1%). The chain links TRBV18 to TRBJ2-3; maybe TRBD1 (5 bases). The V gene's germline CDR1 is KGHSH and CDR2 LQKENI. Trimming removed 4 bases from V and 4 bases from J, with 9 bases in between. This CDR3 has 13 amino acids. CDR3 coding DNA: TGTGCCAGCTCACGGCAGGGATCAGATACGCAGTATTTT. Protein product: CASSRQGSDTQYF.

The V gene is TRBV20-1, the J gene TRBJ1-2; D is unclear. Germline CDR1 and CDR2: DFQATT and SNEGSKA (reference sequence). The V gene lost 3 bases and the J gene lost 3 bases, with 14 bases spanning the gap. The CDR3 consists of 14 residues. CDR3 residues: CSASSPAAYYGYTF. The CDR3 nucleotides read TGCAGTGCTAGTTCTCCGGCCGCTTACTATGGCTACACCTTC.

The table lists this clonotype with a few counts. The chain has TRBV20-1 and TRBJ2-4, with D tentatively TRBD1 (7 bases). CDR1 and CDR2 (germline): DFQATT, SNEGSKA (reference sequence). V gave up 5 bases and J gave up 2 bases, with 13 bases separating them. This CDR3 region has 14 residues. The CDR3 region is CSAAQGGPKNIQYF. The CDR3 region has the DNA TGCAGTGCTGCCCAGGGGGGTCCCAAAAACATTCAGTACTTC.